This is a list of T cell receptor beta chains from one sample in a study of spatial heterogeneity in lung cancer. One entry per CDR3 protein results from TCRdb running MiXCR on the 5' RACE reads. The profile shows approximately 40,000 distinct CDR3 sequences, less than 5.5% of them singletons. The sample in question was PBMCs, obtained at surgery. The source of these receptors is a female donor with early-stage non-small cell lung cancer. Both conserved end residues are part of each CDR3. D genes are given only for firm matches. A row's size may be missing; if present it is once, few, many or a size class.

TRBV28	TRBD1	many	TRBJ1-1	CASSSWTGGRTEAFF	TGTGCCAGCAGTTCATGGACAGGGGGAAGGACTGAAGCTTTCTTT
TRBV11-2	-	many	TRBJ2-5	CASSQGGARETQYF	TGTGCCAGCAGCCAAGGGGGGGCCCGAGAGACCCAGTACTTC
TRBV20-1	TRBD2	many	TRBJ2-2	CSAFPLKRGLAGTGELFF	TGCAGTGCTTTCCCCCTCAAGCGGGGGTTAGCGGGCACCGGGGAGCTGTTTTTT
TRBV19	-	-	TRBJ2-2	CASSMFVTGELFF	TGTGCCAGTAGTATGTTTGTCACCGGGGAGCTGTTTTTT
TRBV28	-	many	TRBJ2-1	CASSLLAVNEQFF	TGTGCCAGCAGCTTATTAGCGGTCAATGAGCAGTTCTTC
TRBV4-3	-	many	TRBJ2-1	CASSQFPHPSSYNEQFF	TGCGCCAGCAGCCAATTTCCCCACCCGAGCTCCTACAATGAGCAGTTCTTC
TRBV5-5	-	few	TRBJ1-2	CASSLMWASNYGYTF	TGTGCCAGCAGCTTGATGTGGGCTTCCAACTATGGCTACACCTTC
TRBV11-3	-	many	TRBJ2-3	CASSLMADTDTQYF	TGTGCCAGCAGCTTAATGGCGGACACAGATACGCAGTATTTT
TRBV27	-	many	TRBJ1-5	CASSLGSHQPQHF	TGTGCCAGCAGTTTAGGGTCCCATCAGCCCCAGCATTTT
TRBV5-5	-	few	TRBJ2-7	CASSLVTGPTYEQYF	TGTGCCAGCAGCTTGGTAACAGGGCCTACCTACGAGCAGTACTTC
TRBV28	-	few	TRBJ2-1	CASTTNNEQFF	TGTGCCAGCACCACTAACAATGAGCAGTTCTTC
TRBV4-2	-	few	TRBJ2-7	CASSQARQVGEQYF	TGTGCCAGCAGCCAAGCCCGACAGGTAGGGGAGCAGTACTTC
TRBV9	-	many	TRBJ2-3	CASSVAGSVTQYF	TGTGCCAGCAGCGTAGCGGGGTCCGTTACGCAGTATTTT
TRBV3-1	-	many	TRBJ1-4	CASSRTPGRDEKLFF	TGTGCCAGCAGCCGCACCCCGGGACGAGACGAAAAACTGTTTTTT
TRBV24-1	-	many	TRBJ2-1	CATETPGVNEQFF	TGTGCCACCGAAACGCCGGGGGTCAATGAGCAGTTCTTC
TRBV5-1	-	few	TRBJ2-7	CASSSTGPYEQYF	TGCGCCAGCAGCAGTACCGGGCCCTACGAGCAGTACTTC
TRBV5-5	TRBD1	many	TRBJ2-7	CASSELGDRRYEQYF	TGTGCCAGCAGCGAACTTGGGGACAGGCGGTACGAGCAGTACTTC
TRBV4-1	-	-	TRBJ1-3	CASSQVRELENTIYF	TGCGCCAGCAGCCAAGTCCGGGAACTCGAAAACACCATATATTTT
TRBV27	-	many	TRBJ1-4	CASSLAGYEKLFF	TGTGCCAGCAGTTTAGCAGGGTATGAAAAACTGTTTTTT
TRBV20-1	-	few	TRBJ1-6	CSAVGTDNSPLHF	TGCAGTGCCGTCGGGACGGACAATTCACCCCTCCACTTT
TRBV6-6	TRBD2	many	TRBJ2-3	CASSYSLAGGQDTQYF	TGTGCCAGCAGTTACTCTCTAGCGGGGGGGCAAGATACGCAGTATTTT
TRBV19	-	many	TRBJ2-3	CASSIDGDTQYF	TGTGCCAGTAGTATAGACGGAGATACGCAGTATTTT
TRBV5-4	TRBD2	many	TRBJ2-1	CASSLGVAGSSYNEQFF	TGTGCCAGCAGCTTGGGCGTAGCGGGTAGCTCCTACAATGAGCAGTTCTTC
TRBV27	-	many	TRBJ2-3	CASSSVLFGDTQYF	TGTGCCAGCAGTTCGGTACTCTTTGGAGATACGCAGTATTTT
TRBV14	TRBD2	-	TRBJ2-4	CASSQGRTSGIQYF	TGTGCCAGCAGCCAAGGAAGGACTAGCGGCATTCAGTACTTC
TRBV27	-	many	TRBJ2-1	CASNREGAGNEQFF	TGTGCCAGCAACAGGGAGGGCGCGGGAAATGAGCAGTTCTTC
TRBV7-9	TRBD2	many	TRBJ2-1	CASSLVGTNYNEQFF	TGTGCCAGCAGCTTAGTTGGGACTAACTACAATGAGCAGTTCTTC